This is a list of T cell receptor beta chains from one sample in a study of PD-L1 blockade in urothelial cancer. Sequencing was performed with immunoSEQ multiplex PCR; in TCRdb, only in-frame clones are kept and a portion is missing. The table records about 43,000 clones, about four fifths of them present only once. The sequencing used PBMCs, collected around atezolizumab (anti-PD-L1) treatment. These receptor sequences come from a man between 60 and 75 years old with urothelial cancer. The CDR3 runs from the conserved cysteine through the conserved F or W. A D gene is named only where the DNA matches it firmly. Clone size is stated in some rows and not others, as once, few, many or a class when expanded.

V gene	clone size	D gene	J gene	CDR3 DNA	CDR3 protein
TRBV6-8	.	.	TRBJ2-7	TGTGTTTGCAGTTACGGGGCGGCATACGAGCAGTACTTC	CVCSYGAAYEQYF
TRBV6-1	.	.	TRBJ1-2	TGTGCCAGCAGTGAATCGTCAGGGTATGGCTACACCTTC	CASSESSGYGYTF
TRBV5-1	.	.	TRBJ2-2	TGCGCCAGCAGCTTGAGTCCTCCAGGGTCAAGCGGGGAGCTGTTTTTT	CASSLSPPGSSGELFF
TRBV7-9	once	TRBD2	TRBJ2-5	TGTGCCAGCAGCCCGGGACTAGCGGGGGGGCCTTGGGAGACCCAGTACTTC	CASSPGLAGGPWETQYF
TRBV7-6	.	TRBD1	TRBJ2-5	TGTGCCAGCAGCGGAACGACAGGGGGCCGATCGGTTTACCAGTACTTC	CASSGTTGGRSVYQYF
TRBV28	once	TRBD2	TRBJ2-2	TGTGCCACCCGACGGGACTACAACACCGGGGAGCTGTTTTTT	CATRRDYNTGELFF
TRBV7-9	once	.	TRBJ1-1	TGTGCCAGCAGCTTAGTCACTGGCGGGACTGAAGCTTTCTTT	CASSLVTGGTEAFF
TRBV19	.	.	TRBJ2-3	TGTGCCAGTAGTATGAACAGAGGCACAGATACGCAGTATTTT	CASSMNRGTDTQYF
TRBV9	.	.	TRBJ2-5	TGTGCCAGCAGCGTAGCATCCCAAGAGACCCAGTACTTC	CASSVASQETQYF
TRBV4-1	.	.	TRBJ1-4	TGCGCCAGCAGCCAAGATCCGGGACACCGGAATGAAAAACTGTTTTTT	CASSQDPGHRNEKLFF
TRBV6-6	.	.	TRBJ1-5	TGTGCCAGCAGTCCTCCCGGCGAGGAGACCACCCAGCATTTT	CASSPPGEETTQHF
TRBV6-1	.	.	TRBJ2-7	TGTGCCAGCAGCCAAAACGCGAGGTACGAGCAGTACTTC	CASSQNARYEQYF
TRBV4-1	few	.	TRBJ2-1	TGCGCCAGCAGCCAAGTCATGGCGGAATACAATGAGCAGTTCTTC	CASSQVMAEYNEQFF
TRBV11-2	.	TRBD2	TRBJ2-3	TGTGCCAGCAGCCAAGGGGTTCGGGGGGGGCGCACAGATACGCAGTATTTT	CASSQGVRGGRTDTQYF
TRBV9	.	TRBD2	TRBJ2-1	TGTGCCAGCAGCGTAGCCTCAGCGGGGGTCCCCAATGAGCAGTTCTTC	CASSVASAGVPNEQFF
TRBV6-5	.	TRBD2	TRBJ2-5	TGTGCCAGCAGTATAGCGGGGGGGCCCGGGACCCAGTACTTC	CASSIAGGPGTQYF
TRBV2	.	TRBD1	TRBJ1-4	TGTGCCAGCAGTGCCCACAGGGGTATGGCTAATGAAAAACTGTTTTTT	CASSAHRGMANEKLFF
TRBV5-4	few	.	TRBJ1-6	TGTGCCAGCAGCCGGCAGGGAGGGAATTCACCCCTCCACTTT	CASSRQGGNSPLHF
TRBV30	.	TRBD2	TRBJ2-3	TGTGCCTGGAGTGGCGGGGGGCAAGATACGCAGTATTTT	CAWSGGGQDTQYF
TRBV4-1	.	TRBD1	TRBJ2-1	TGCGCCAGCAGCCCGACAGGGGCTGAGGGAAATAATGAGCAGTTCTTC	CASSPTGAEGNNEQFF
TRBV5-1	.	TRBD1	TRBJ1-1	TGCGCCAGCAGCTCACGGACAGGTCGGAAGGACACTGAAGCTTTCTTT	CASSSRTGRKDTEAFF
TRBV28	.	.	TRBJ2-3	TGTGCCAGCAGTCGCGGGTCTAGCACAGATACGCAGTATTTT	CASSRGSSTDTQYF
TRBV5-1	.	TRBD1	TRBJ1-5	TGCGCCAGCAGCATGGCGGACAGGGGGAGCTTCTATAGCAATCAGCCCCAGCATTTT	CASSMADRGSFYSNQPQHF
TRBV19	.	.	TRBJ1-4	TGTGCCAGTAGTACAGGGGCAACAACTAATGAAAAACTGTTTTTT	CASSTGATTNEKLFF
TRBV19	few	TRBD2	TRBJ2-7	TGTGCCAGTAGAAAGAGCGGGGGGGTCTCCTACGAGCAGTACTTC	CASRKSGGVSYEQYF
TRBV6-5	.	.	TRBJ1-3	TGTGCCAGCAGAAAACAGGGCTCTGGAAACACCATATATTTT	CASRKQGSGNTIYF
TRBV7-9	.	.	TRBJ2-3	TGTGCCAGCAGCCTACCGGCACAGGGGGAGGGAGATACGCAGTATTTT	CASSLPAQGEGDTQYF
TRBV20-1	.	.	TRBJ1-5	TGCAGTGCTAGAGAATCCGGGACCCAGCATTTT	CSARESGTQHF
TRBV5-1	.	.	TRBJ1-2	TGCGCCAGCAGCTTGGGGCAGGGAAACTACTATGGCTACACCTTC	CASSLGQGNYYGYTF
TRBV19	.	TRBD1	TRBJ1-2	TGTGCCAGTAGCCACCCACAGGGGATAGGCTATGGCTACACCTTC	CASSHPQGIGYGYTF
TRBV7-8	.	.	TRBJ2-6	TGTGCCAGCAGCTCATATGGGGCCTCTGGGGCCAACGTCCTGACTTTC	CASSSYGASGANVLTF
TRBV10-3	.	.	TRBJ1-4	TGTGCCATCAGTCCAGAGGGGGCAACTAATGAAAAACTGTTTTTT	CAISPEGATNEKLFF
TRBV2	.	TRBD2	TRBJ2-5	TGTGCCAGCAGAGTCATAGCGGGCGGGGAGACCCAGTACTTC	CASRVIAGGETQYF
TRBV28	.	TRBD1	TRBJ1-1	TGTGCCAGCAGTTCACCGGACAGGGGGGAGAAAGCTTTCTTT	CASSSPDRGEKAFF
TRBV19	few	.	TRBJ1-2	TGTGCCAGTAGTATCCGGGACACCCTCGGGGGCTACACCTTC	CASSIRDTLGGYTF
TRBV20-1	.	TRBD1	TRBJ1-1	TGCAGGGGGGACAGCAACACTGAAGCTTTCTTT	CRGDSNTEAFF
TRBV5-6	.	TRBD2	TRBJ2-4	TGTGCCAGCAGCGCGGGACTAGCGGGAGAACAGGGCTTC	CASSAGLAGEQGF
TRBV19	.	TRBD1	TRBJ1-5	TGTGCCAGTAGTGCGAACAGGGGGGGAGATCAGCCCCAGCATTTT	CASSANRGGDQPQHF
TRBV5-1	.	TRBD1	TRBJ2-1	TGCGCCAGCAGCCAGGACAGGGGCTACAATGAGCAGTTCTTC	CASSQDRGYNEQFF
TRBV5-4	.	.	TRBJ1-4	TGTGCCAGCAGCTTGTTTCTAGGTGAAGAACTGTTTTTT	CASSLFLGEELFF
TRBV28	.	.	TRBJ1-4	TGTGCCAGCAGTTCGCCCGTAGGGGTGCCTCAGGGAAAACTGTTTTTT	CASSSPVGVPQGKLFF
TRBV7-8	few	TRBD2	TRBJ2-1	TGTGCCAGCAGCTTACTAGCGGGGGCTGCCGATGAGCAGTTCTTC	CASSLLAGAADEQFF
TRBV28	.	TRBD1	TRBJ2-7	TGTGCCAGCAGTCCAATACCCCCTGGGGGGACAGGGATTTACGAGCAGTACTTC	CASSPIPPGGTGIYEQYF
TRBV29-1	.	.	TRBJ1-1	TGCAGCGTTGCAGCGGGCTCCAACACTGAAGCTTTCTTT	CSVAAGSNTEAFF
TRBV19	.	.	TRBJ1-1	TGTGCCAGCCAACGGCAGGGAGGGACTGAAGCTTTCTTT	CASQRQGGTEAFF
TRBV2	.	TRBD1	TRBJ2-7	TGTGCCAGCAGTTTAACGGGACAGGTCTCCTACGAGCAGTACTTC	CASSLTGQVSYEQYF
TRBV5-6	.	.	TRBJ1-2	TGTGCCAGCAGCCTCGGACAGAAATCGACCTATGGCTACACCTTC	CASSLGQKSTYGYTF
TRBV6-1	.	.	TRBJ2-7	TGTGCCAGCAGTGCCTTCTACGAGCAGTACTTC	CASSAFYEQYF
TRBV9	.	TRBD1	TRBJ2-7	TGTGCCAGCAGCGTTGGGACAGGGGCCTACGAGCAGTACTTC	CASSVGTGAYEQYF
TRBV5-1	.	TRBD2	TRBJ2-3	TGCGCCAGCAGCTTGGCGGCAGAGCGGGGGAGCACAGATACGCAGTATTTT	CASSLAAERGSTDTQYF
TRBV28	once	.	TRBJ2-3	TGTGCCAGCACCCTCGGGAGAGGCACAGATACGCAGTATTTT	CASTLGRGTDTQYF
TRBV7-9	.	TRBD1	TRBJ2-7	TGTGCCAGCAGCTATTTACCGGGACAGCAACCCCACGAGCAGTACTTC	CASSYLPGQQPHEQYF
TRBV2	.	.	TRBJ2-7	TGTGCCAGCAGTCTTCGACACCTCTACGAGCAGTACTTC	CASSLRHLYEQYF
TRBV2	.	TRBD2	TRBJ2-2	TGTGCCAGCAGCCGTGGACTAGCGGGGGGACAGACCGGGGAGCTGTTTTTT	CASSRGLAGGQTGELFF